This T cell receptor beta chain was sequenced during a study of response to subunit inactivated influenza vaccine. Overall study results and limits: T cells newly recruited by each seasonal influenza vaccination are few, the authors suggested.

TCRdb re-called the RT-PCR reads through MiXCR, storing one row per CDR3 protein. The sample gives approximately 300,000 distinct CDR3 sequences, about 20% of which show up once; 9% to 12% is in the top ten. This clonotype was seen a few times. Its antigen is still unknown. The sequence was collected from a man aged 45-69 years who received an inactivated influenza vaccine. The sample here was PBMCs from blood, taken less than 22 months after vaccination.

The CDR3 DNA is TGTGCCAGCAGCCCGCCCCGGGACAGGGGAAACACCATATATTTT. Amino acids: CASSPPRDRGNTIYF. This sequence joins TRBV7-2 and TRBJ1-3; 8 nucleotides agree with TRBD1. J lost 4 bases, V lost 5 bases, and 7 bases had no gene match. This CDR3 comprises 15 residues. Germline V lookup: CDR1 SGHTA, CDR2 FQGNSA.